Detailed here is one T cell receptor beta chain. This clonotype was picked up a small number of times. What this receptor recognizes is not known. Base qualities were left out, and no much larger clone turns up one base away. The data were obtained in a study of T-cell reconstitution after alpha-beta-depleted transplantation in children (dated by TCRdb to 2015 to 2016). About the investigation overall: T-cell immune reconstitution after TCRalphabeta/CD19-depleted allogeneic hematopoietic cell transplantation in children was quantitatively tracked in the study by means of TCR repertoire profiling.

Libraries were made using PCR. The run used an Illumina HiSeq 2500. Molecular barcoding was employed in the preparation of TCR libraries, with unique molecular identifiers being used to normalize TCRbeta repertoire quantification. Starting from the raw public reads, TCRdb applied fastp trimming at Q25, assembled clones with MiXCR and retained in-frame beta chains. CDR3 protein duplicates are merged, each entry listing the most common genes and DNA. The sample profile shows 450,000 to 600,000 distinct CDR3 sequences; 30% to 35% of them were found once. Of the sample, 2% to 2.5% is held by the ten largest clones. From the germline V gene, CDR1 is MNHEY and CDR2 is SVGAGI. From cysteine to phenylalanine, the CDR3 is 18 amino acids long. Of all the DNA, just the CDR3 is kept, 54 bases in frame from base 1. The junction shows trimming of 0 bases on V and 4 bases on J, and the gene matches do not reach 11 bases of it.

The chain is assembled from TRBV6-5 and TRBJ2-3, and TRBD2 aligns with 9 junction nucleotides. The material sequenced was PBMCs from the stem cell graft donor, taken from the stem cell graft. This TCR was sampled from a human donor who donated a stem cell graft to a child with aplastic anemia. The sequenced DNA is TGTGCCAGCAGTTACTCGGGCCCCATAGCGGGAGAGGCAGATACGCAGTATTTT. It codes for CASSYSGPIAGEADTQYF.